Presented here are 19 T cell receptor beta chains from one specimen sequenced in a study of somatic mutations in cytotoxic T cells in rheumatoid arthritis. Measured with immunoSEQ multiplex PCR; TCRdb has only the in-frame clones, and not every one. The sample lists about 19,000 clones, 75% to 85% occurring once. Source material: CD8+ T cells sorted from blood. These receptors came from an adult with rheumatoid arthritis.

This clone is a singleton in its sample. The chain carries TRBV4-1 and TRBJ2-3; 11 nucleotides agree with TRBD2. Trimming at V came to 6 bases and at J to 5 bases, leaving 7 bases not matched to a gene. Germline CDR1 MGHRA, CDR2 YSYEKL. The CDR3 contains 15 residues. CDR3 residues: CASRFSGGALDTQYF. In DNA, the CDR3 is TGCGCCAGCAGGTTTAGCGGGGGGGCGTTAGATACGCAGTATTTT.

The V call is TRBV19, the J call TRBJ2-7; D unresolved. Germline-derived CDR1 and CDR2 are LNHDA and SQIVND (reference sequence). Deletions cut 5 bases from V and 3 bases from J, with 14 bases between. The CDR3 extends over 14 amino acids. CDR3 sequence reads: CASSPYVRRYEQYF. For the CDR3, the DNA is TGTGCCAGTAGTCCCTATGTCCGACGCTACGAGCAGTACTTC.

The CDR3 loop reads CASSSFLAGVFSGNEQFF. CDR3 nucleotides: TGTGCCAGCAGCTCGTTCCTAGCGGGAGTGTTTTCCGGCAATGAGCAGTTCTTC. This chain uses TRBV5-8 with TRBJ2-1; 10 nucleotides agree with TRBD2. The CDR3 totals 18 residues. V dropped 3 bases and J dropped 6; count of bases not matched to a gene: 15. Per germline, CDR1 SGHTS and CDR2 YDEGEE.

J is TRBJ2-5 and V is TRBV28; tentatively, D is TRBD1 or TRBD2 (5 bases each). V lost 2 bases, J lost 3 bases, and 16 bases lay in between. Germline assignment: CDR1 MDHEN and CDR2 SYDVKM. The CDR3 is 16 residues long. As DNA, the CDR3 is TGTGCCAGCAGTTTAGGCCCGATGGGACCCAAAGAGACCCAGTACTTC. Protein product: CASSLGPMGPKETQYF.

The chain links TRBV6-5 to TRBJ2-1; D uncertain. CDR3 length equals 12 residues. Germline lookup yields CDR1 MNHEY and CDR2 SVGAGI. V dropped 2 bases and J dropped 3 bases, with 2 bases sitting between them. CDR3: CASSYGYNEQFF. The CDR3 DNA is TGTGCCAGCAGTTACGGCTACAATGAGCAGTTCTTC.

This clone came up once. The chain employs TRBV5-6 and TRBJ1-1; no clear D gene. The CDR3 extends over 12 amino acids. Looked up from germline, CDR1 is SGHDT and CDR2 is YYEEEE. V was shortened by 3 bases and J by 5 bases, with 8 bases between the two germline ends. In DNA, the CDR3 is TGTGCCAGCAGCTACAGCGGAACTGAAGCTTTCTTT. Encoded protein: CASSYSGTEAFF. The whole variable domain, filled in from reference TRBV5-6 and TRBJ1-1, reads DAGVTQSPTHLIKTRGQQVTLRCSPKSGHDTVSWYQQALGQGPQFIFQYYEEEERQRGNFPDRFSGHQFPNYSSELNVNALLLGDSALYLCASSYSGTEAFFGQGTRLTVV.

V gene TRBV28 combines with J gene TRBJ2-1; a weak D match, TRBD2 (6 bases). Germline CDR1 reads MDHEN; CDR2 reads SYDVKM. The V end lost 1 base, the J end lost 2 bases, and 12 bases lay between the germline ends. CDR3 length equals 16 residues. CDR3: CASSLSRGKAYNEQFF. The CDR3 DNA reads TGTGCCAGCAGTTTATCACGGGGGAAGGCCTACAATGAGCAGTTCTTC.

This rearrangement joins TRBV5-6 to TRBJ1-5, with 8 bases aligning to TRBD1. Trimming removed 4 bases from V and 6 bases from J; junction bases left unmatched: 6. Germline CDR1 is SGHDT and CDR2 is YYEEEE. The length of the CDR3 is 14 residues. CDR3 nucleotides: TGTGCCAGCAGCGACAGGGGAGTAGGTCAGCCCCAGCATTTT. Translating gives CASSDRGVGQPQHF. The whole variable domain, filled in from reference TRBV5-6 and TRBJ1-5, reads DAGVTQSPTHLIKTRGQQVTLRCSPKSGHDTVSWYQQALGQGPQFIFQYYEEEERQRGNFPDRFSGHQFPNYSSELNVNALLLGDSALYLCASSDRGVGQPQHFGDGTRLSIL.

The chain carries TRBV4-3 and TRBJ2-1, with D possibly TRBD2 on 6 matching bases. The CDR3 is made up of 16 amino acids. Germline CDR1 and CDR2: LGHNA and YSLEER. Deletions cut 4 bases from V and 2 bases from J, with 15 bases between. CDR3 region: CASSRNLATAYNEQFF. The DNA of the CDR3 is TGCGCCAGCAGCCGGAACCTAGCGACGGCCTACAATGAGCAGTTCTTC.

The V and J genes are TRBV7-8 and TRBJ2-2; D uncertain. CDR3 length equals 17 residues. Per germline, CDR1 SGHVS and CDR2 FQNEAQ. The germline V and J ends were trimmed by 5 bases and 2 bases, with 18 bases remaining between them. CDR3 loop: CASSPLGDPPNTGELFF. CDR3 in DNA: TGTGCCAGCAGCCCACTTGGGGATCCCCCTAACACCGGGGAGCTGTTTTTT.

This chain connects TRBV2 to TRBJ2-3; a possible D gene is TRBD2 (6 bases). CDR3 length equals 13 residues. In germline, CDR1 is SNHLY, CDR2 FYNNEI. V was pared by 7 bases and J by 9 bases, with 17 bases between. Here the CDR3 DNA reads TGTGCCAGCAACCCCCCCCGGGGGAGCACGCAGTATTTT. This translates into CASNPPRGSTQYF.

This clone was detected a few times. The rearrangement uses TRBV5-4 and TRBJ2-7; D unclear. The CDR3 has 13 residues. Germline lookup yields CDR1 SGHNT and CDR2 YYREEE (reference sequence). Deletions cut 4 bases from V and 0 bases from J, with 8 bases between. The CDR3 coding sequence is TGTGCCAGCAGCCTGGACCCCTCCTACGAGCAGTACTTC. Its translation is CASSLDPSYEQYF. The full variable domain, its missing parts supplied by reference TRBV5-4 and TRBJ2-7, is ETGVTQSPTHLIKTRGQQVTLRCSSQSGHNTVSWYQQALGQGPQFIFQYYREEENGRGNFPPRFSGLQFPNYSSELNVNALELDDSALYLCASSLDPSYEQYFGPGTRLTVT.

This clone was recorded only once. J is TRBJ2-7 and V is TRBV19; either TRBD1 or TRBD2 may fit D (5 bases each). Trimming shortened V by 4 bases and J by 4 bases, and 14 bases separated the two germline ends. Per germline, CDR1 LNHDA and CDR2 SQIVND (reference sequence). This CDR3 is built from 14 residues. The DNA for the CDR3 is TGTGCCAGTAGTACGGGACGGCGCGGGTACGAGCAGTACTTC. Amino acids: CASSTGRRGYEQYF. The full variable domain, rest sourced from reference TRBV19 and TRBJ2-7, is DGGITQSPKYLFRKEGQNVTLSCEQNLNHDAMYWYRQDPGQGLRLIYYSQIVNDFQKGDIAEGYSVSREKKESFPLTVTSAQKNPTAFYLCASSTGRRGYEQYFGPGTRLTVT.

A single count supports this clone. V usage is TRBV7-9 and J usage is TRBJ2-1; 7 bases are shared with TRBD2. Germline V gene data show CDR1 as SEHNR and CDR2 as FQNEAQ (reference sequence). This CDR3 has 16 amino acids. Trimming removed 5 bases from V and 5 bases from J; junction bases left unmatched: 12. The CDR3: CASSPTTRGVNNEQFF. The CDR3 DNA reads TGTGCCAGCAGCCCTACTACCCGGGGGGTGAACAATGAGCAGTTCTTC. Using reference TRBV7-9 and TRBJ2-1 for the parts outside the CDR3, the full variable domain is DTGVSQNPRHKITKRGQNVTFRCDPISEHNRLYWYRQTLGQGPEFLTYFQNEAQLEKSRLLSDRFSAERPKGSFSTLEIQRTEQGDSAMYLCASSPTTRGVNNEQFFGPGTRLTVL.

This clone was seen a single time. The J gene is TRBJ2-7, the V gene TRBV11-2; D remains unclear. Trimming took 3 bases from V and 2 from J, leaving 5 bases between them. Germline-derived CDR1 and CDR2 are SGHAT and FQNNGV. CDR3 length: 12 residues. CDR3 loop: CASSFLTYEQYF. CDR3 coding DNA: TGTGCCAGCAGCTTTCTGACCTACGAGCAGTACTTC.

The V and J genes are TRBV9 and TRBJ2-1; D is possibly TRBD1 (7 bases). This CDR3 is built from 14 residues. Per the germline V gene, CDR1 is SGDLS and CDR2 is YYNGEE. V was cut by 3 bases and J by 7 bases, with 14 bases left in between. CDR3 residues: CASSAPTGRNEQFF. DNA for the CDR3: TGTGCCAGCAGCGCACCGACAGGGAGGAATGAGCAGTTCTTC.

V gene TRBV6-6 combines with J gene TRBJ2-2; D call uncertain. The CDR3 runs 15 residues. CDR1 and CDR2 from the germline V gene are MNHNY and SVGAGI (reference sequence). V dropped 7 bases and J dropped 5 bases, with 17 bases sitting between them. Here the CDR3 reads CASTPGSISTGELFF. In DNA form, the CDR3 reads TGTGCCAGCACCCCAGGTAGTATATCTACCGGGGAGCTGTTTTTT.

The V gene is TRBV5-8, the J gene TRBJ1-4; 9 nucleotides align to TRBD1. The CDR3 totals 15 residues. V lost 4 bases and J lost 2; bases outside the gene matches: 3. The germline CDR1 and CDR2 sequences are SGHTS and YDEGEE. The CDR3 bases are TGTGCCAGCAGCCCCGACAGGGGGACTAATGAAAAACTGTTTTTT. Protein product: CASSPDRGTNEKLFF.

This chain joins TRBV9 and TRBJ1-1; D is uncertain. The CDR3 sequence is 14 residues long. The germline V and J ends were trimmed by 0 bases and 0 bases, with 6 bases remaining between them. The germline V gene encodes CDR1 SGDLS and CDR2 YYNGEE. DNA for the CDR3: TGTGCCAGCAGCGTAGCATCGGTGAACACTGAAGCTTTCTTT. Protein: CASSVASVNTEAFF.